The source of this T cell receptor beta chain is a study of T cells after posttransplantation cyclophosphamide. This clone was found once. The antigen remains unidentified. TCRdb's copy holds only in-frame clones and misses some; the assay was immunoSEQ multiplex PCR. The table records approximately 52,000 clones, roughly 84% of them present only once. Study-wide findings and caveats: Recipient CMV seropositivity and CMV reactivation strongly tracked TRB clonality. Donor-recipient repertoire similarity was low at 1-2 months, rising over year one.

This TCR was sampled from a man under 40 with a blood cancer, CMV-positive, and with a related stem cell donor. Sequencing was performed on PBMCs.

The CDR3 coding sequence is TGTGCCAGCCAGCGGTCCTACGAGCAGTACTTC. Its protein product is CASQRSYEQYF. The J gene is TRBJ2-7, the V gene TRBV28; possibly TRBD2 for D (5 bases). The CDR3 spans 11 residues. Germline values: CDR1 MDHEN, CDR2 SYDVKM. V was trimmed by 8 bases and J by 1 base, leaving 6 bases between them.